Presented here are 5 T cell receptor beta chains from one specimen sequenced in a study of blood T cell repertoires in COVID-19. The protocol was immunoSEQ multiplex PCR, while the TCRdb copy is restricted to in-frame clones and leaves out a portion. The repertoire holds 160,000 or so clones, with around four fifths as singletons. Material: peripheral blood. All receptors come from an elderly woman with acute or convalescent COVID-19.

The V and J genes are TRBV10-3 and TRBJ2-1, with D possibly being TRBD2 (6 bases). Germline V gene sequence: CDR1 ENHRY, CDR2 SYGVKD. Trimming cost V 10 bases and J 9 bases, with 19 bases left between them. The CDR3 totals 13 residues. The CDR3 loop reads CATRDSTGGEQFF. In DNA form, the CDR3 reads TGTGCCACCCGGGACTCCACCGGGGGTGAGCAGTTCTTC.

Here the CDR3 reads CASGGTVRYEQYF. DNA of the CDR3: TGTGCCAGCGGCGGGACAGTACGCTACGAGCAGTACTTC. V usage is TRBV28 and J usage is TRBJ2-7; TRBD1 might be the D (7 bases). Trimming cost V 8 bases and J 3 bases, with 14 bases left between them. This CDR3 has 13 amino acids. The germline CDR1 and CDR2 sequences are MDHEN and SYDVKM.

This chain uses TRBV29-1 with TRBJ2-1, with 10 bases identical to TRBD2. Germline CDR1 is SQVTM and CDR2 is ANQGSEA. J lost 4 bases, V lost 1 base, and 13 bases had no gene match. The CDR3 extends over 18 amino acids. Here the CDR3 reads CSVEALRTSGLLYNEQFF. The CDR3 DNA reads as TGCAGCGTTGAAGCCCTTAGGACTAGCGGACTCCTATACAATGAGCAGTTCTTC.

This clone was counted only a few times. This rearrangement joins TRBV30 to TRBJ1-5; the D gene is possibly TRBD1 (5 bases). This CDR3 comprises 13 residues. Germline CDR1 GTSNPN, CDR2 SVGIG (reference sequence). V shed 4 bases and J shed 3 bases, with 10 bases lying between them. The CDR3 here is CAWTTGPNQPQHF. As DNA, the CDR3 is TGTGCCTGGACCACAGGACCCAATCAGCCCCAGCATTTT.

The CDR3 coding sequence is TGTGCCAGCAGCTTAAACAGCGGGGCCCCAGGGGCGAGGACCTTC. Its protein is CASSLNSGAPGARTF. The rearrangement uses TRBV7-8 and TRBJ1-2; TRBD1 might be the D (6 bases). Germline CDR1 SGHVS, CDR2 FQNEAQ. V was clipped by 2 bases and J by 14 bases, with 24 bases between them. The CDR3 has 15 amino acids.